This T cell receptor (beta chain) was retrieved from a study of shared clonotypes between healthy human individuals. Study observations and caveats: Clonotypes shared by all four donors outscored non-shared clonotypes in generation probability.

V was pared by 3 bases and J by 2 bases, with 4 bases between. Germline V gives CDR1 MDHEN, CDR2 SYDVKM. The CDR3 extends over 13 amino acids. Per the authors' pipeline: Filtering of immunoSEQ junctional sequences could not match full-length read filtering. Clones were sequenced by immunoSEQ multiplex PCR, and TCRdb holds only the in-frame ones, with some missing. The DNA gave D and trimming, while V, J and clone size come from that table. The table shows approximately 980,000 clones, with around three quarters occurring only once. None of the donors, who were healthy HIV-negative adults, had recently had acute infections or vaccinations. To note about this clone: Antigen specificity is unknown.

Sequencing was carried out using memory CD4+ T cells sorted from blood. Subset given: CD45RA-negative fraction. The sequence derives from a man between 18 and 35 years old in good health. This chain joins TRBV28 and TRBJ2-2; D gene uncertain. The DNA for the CDR3 is TGTGCCAGCAGTTTCCCCAACACCGGGGAGCTGTTTTTT. Translating gives CASSFPNTGELFF.